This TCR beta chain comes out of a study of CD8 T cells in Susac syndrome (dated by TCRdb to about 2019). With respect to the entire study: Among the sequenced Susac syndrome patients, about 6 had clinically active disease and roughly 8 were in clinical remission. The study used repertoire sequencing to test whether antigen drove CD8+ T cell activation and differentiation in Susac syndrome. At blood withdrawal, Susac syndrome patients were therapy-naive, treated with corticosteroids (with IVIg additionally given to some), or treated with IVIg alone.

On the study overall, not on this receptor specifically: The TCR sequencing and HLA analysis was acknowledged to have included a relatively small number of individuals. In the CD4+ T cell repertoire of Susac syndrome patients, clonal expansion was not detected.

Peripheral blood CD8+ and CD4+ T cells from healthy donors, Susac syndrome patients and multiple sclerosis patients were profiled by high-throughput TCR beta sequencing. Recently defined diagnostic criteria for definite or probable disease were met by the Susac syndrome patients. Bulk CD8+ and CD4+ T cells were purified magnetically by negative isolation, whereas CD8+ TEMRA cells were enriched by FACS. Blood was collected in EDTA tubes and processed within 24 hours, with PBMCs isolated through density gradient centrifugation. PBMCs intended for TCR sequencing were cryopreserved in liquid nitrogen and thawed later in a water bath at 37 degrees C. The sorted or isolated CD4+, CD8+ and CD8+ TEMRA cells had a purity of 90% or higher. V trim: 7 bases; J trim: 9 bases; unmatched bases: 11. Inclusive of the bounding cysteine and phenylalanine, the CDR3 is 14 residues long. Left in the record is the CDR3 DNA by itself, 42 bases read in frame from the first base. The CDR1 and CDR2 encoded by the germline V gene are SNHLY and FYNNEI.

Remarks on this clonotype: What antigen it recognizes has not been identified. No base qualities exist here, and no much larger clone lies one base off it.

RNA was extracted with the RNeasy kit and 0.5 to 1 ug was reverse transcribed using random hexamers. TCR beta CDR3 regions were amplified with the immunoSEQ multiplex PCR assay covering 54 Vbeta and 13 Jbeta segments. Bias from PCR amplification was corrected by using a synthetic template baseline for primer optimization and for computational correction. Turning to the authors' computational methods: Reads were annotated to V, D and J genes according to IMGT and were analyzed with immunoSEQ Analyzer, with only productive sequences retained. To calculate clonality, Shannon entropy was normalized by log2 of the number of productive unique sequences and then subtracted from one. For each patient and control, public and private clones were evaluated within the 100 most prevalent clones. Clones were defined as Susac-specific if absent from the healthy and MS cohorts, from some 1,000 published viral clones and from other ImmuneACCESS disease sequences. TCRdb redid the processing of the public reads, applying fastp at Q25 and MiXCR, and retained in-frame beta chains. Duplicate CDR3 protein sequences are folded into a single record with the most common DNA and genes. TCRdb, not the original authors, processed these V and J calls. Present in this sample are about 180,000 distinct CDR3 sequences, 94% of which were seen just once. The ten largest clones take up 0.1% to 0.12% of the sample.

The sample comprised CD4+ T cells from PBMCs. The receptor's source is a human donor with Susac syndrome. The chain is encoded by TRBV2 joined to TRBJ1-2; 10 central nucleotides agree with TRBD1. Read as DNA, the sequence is TGTGCCAGCACAAGAATCCGGGACAGGGGAAGCTACACCTTC. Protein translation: CASTRIRDRGSYTF.